What follows are 20 T cell receptor beta chains derived from one specimen sequenced in a study of cytotoxic CD8 clonotypes in ibrutinib-treated CLL (dated by TCRdb to about 2021). Library creation used the immunoSEQ multiplex PCR assay. TCRdb retrieved this table from immuneACCESS and kept in-frame rearrangements only. Not all clones are present; in checked studies, unresolved V genes account for under half, and no reason is known for the remainder. This sample gives about 84,000 clones in total; 85% to 90% of them show up just once. The top ten hold over 5% of the sample. Sequencing used PBMCs, obtained before ibrutinib treatment. These receptors were collected from a human donor with chronic lymphocytic leukemia.

The chain carries TRBV6-1 and TRBJ2-3; D is possibly TRBD2 (6 bases). CDR3 length equals 15 residues. The germline V and J ends were trimmed by 7 bases and 2 bases, with 16 bases remaining between them. From germline, CDR1 is MNHNS and CDR2 SASEGT. The CDR3: CASTPSDSSTDTQYF. For the CDR3, the DNA is TGTGCCAGCACCCCTAGCGATAGCTCCACAGATACGCAGTATTTT.

The chain carries TRBV11-2 and TRBJ2-1; TRBD2 is a possible D gene (6 bases). The germline V gene has CDR1 SGHAT and CDR2 FQNNGV. The CDR3 is made up of 16 amino acids. The V and J ends lost 4 bases and 2 bases respectively, with 15 bases between them. The CDR3 here is CASSSTRGVAYNEQFF. CDR3 nucleotide sequence: TGTGCCAGCAGCTCGACTAGGGGCGTGGCCTACAATGAGCAGTTCTTC.

The chain uses TRBV27 and TRBJ1-2; 7 nucleotides match TRBD1. Germline V lookup: CDR1 MNHEY, CDR2 SMNVEV (reference sequence). This CDR3 comprises 13 residues. V dropped 6 bases and J dropped 8; count of bases not matched to a gene: 9. The CDR3 sequence is CASSPDRARGYTF. In DNA, the CDR3 is TGTGCCAGCAGCCCCGACAGGGCCCGCGGCTACACCTTC.

The chain employs TRBV5-1 and TRBJ2-3, with TRBD2 identical over 8 bases. In germline, CDR1 is SGHRS, CDR2 YFSETQ. The CDR3 contains 17 residues. V lost 0 bases and J lost 0; bases outside the gene matches: 6. CDR3 residues: CASSLAPAGVSTDTQYF. For the CDR3, the DNA is TGCGCCAGCAGCTTGGCCCCAGCGGGAGTAAGCACAGATACGCAGTATTTT.

The gene calls are TRBV5-4 and TRBJ2-7; D unclear. The CDR3 is 15 residues long. Germline V gene sequence: CDR1 SGHNT, CDR2 YYREEE (reference sequence). Trimming took off 4 bases at V and 0 bases at J, with 14 bases between the two ends. The CDR3 DNA sequence: TGTGCCAGCAGCGAAGACCCTTACAGCTCCTACGAGCAGTACTTC. It translates to CASSEDPYSSYEQYF.

The chain uses TRBV7-3 and TRBJ2-7; maybe TRBD1 (5 bases). This CDR3 region has 12 residues. In germline, CDR1 is SGHTA, CDR2 FQGTGA. The ends were cut back, 3 bases at V and 7 bases at J, with 10 bases in the middle. CDR3 protein: CASSLGRGEQYF. As DNA, the CDR3 is TGTGCCAGCAGCTTGGGGCGTGGGGAGCAGTACTTC.

This clone was observed a handful of times. This chain links TRBV9 with TRBJ1-2, with D tentatively TRBD1 (5 bases). Germline assignment: CDR1 SGDLS and CDR2 YYNGEE. CDR3 size: 20 residues. V dropped 0 bases and J dropped 2 bases, with 26 bases sitting between them. CDR3 loop: CASSVEPGTNRFPENYGYTF. The CDR3 DNA follows: TGTGCCAGCAGCGTAGAACCAGGGACGAATCGCTTCCCGGAGAACTATGGCTACACCTTC.

The chain couples TRBV18 to TRBJ1-5; 9 positions agree with TRBD1. The CDR3 totals 14 residues. Trimming at V came to 3 bases and at J to 9 bases, leaving 6 bases not matched to a gene. CDR1 is KGHSH, CDR2 LQKENI, per germline. The CDR3 nucleotides are TGTGCCAGCTCACCGGACAGGGGTGGTGGGCCCCAGCATTTT. Translating it yields CASSPDRGGGPQHF.

This clone was seen a single time. V and J are TRBV5-5 and TRBJ2-7; D possibly corresponds to TRBD2 (5 bases). Trimming removed 0 bases at V and 2 bases at J, with 9 bases between. CDR3 length equals 14 residues. Per the germline V gene, CDR1 is SGHKS and CDR2 is YYEKEE (reference sequence). Here the CDR3 DNA reads TGTGCCAGCAGCTTGGGAGGGCTGACCTACGAGCAGTACTTC. It is translated as CASSLGGLTYEQYF.

V gene TRBV19 combines with J gene TRBJ1-2; TRBD1 agrees at 8 bases. Germline-derived CDR1 and CDR2 are LNHDA and SQIVND (reference sequence). Unmatched junction bases numbered 5, after V lost 4 bases and J lost 7 bases. This CDR3 has 13 residues. As DNA, the CDR3 is TGTGCCAGTAGTAAGCAGGGGGCGCTTGGCTACACCTTC. Translated, it gives CASSKQGALGYTF.

For this clone: Mismatch with germline at one junction end may stem from a read error. The chain joins TRBV4-1 to TRBJ2-5, with TRBD2 matching 9 bases. The CDR3 has 13 residues. Per the germline V gene, CDR1 is MGHRA and CDR2 is YSYEKL. The CDR3 DNA follows: TGCGCCAGCAGGCAAGCGGGAGGAGAGACCCAGTACTTC. Amino acid sequence: CASRQAGGETQYF.

The chain recombines TRBV25-1 with TRBJ2-5, with D perhaps TRBD2 (6 bases). V lost 2 bases, J lost 2 bases, and 15 bases lay in between. This CDR3 has 16 residues. CDR1 and CDR2 (germline): MGHDK, SYGVNS. CDR3 in DNA: TGTGCCAGCAGTGAACTGGTCCGGGACTCACAAGAGACCCAGTACTTC. As protein: CASSELVRDSQETQYF.

CDR3 nucleotide sequence: TGTGCCAGCGCCATGGGACAGAGCCTCTATGGCTACACCTTC. Its protein product is CASAMGQSLYGYTF. The chain combines TRBV5-6 with TRBJ1-2; 7 bases agree with TRBD1. V lost 7 bases to trimming and J lost 4 bases; unmatched junction nucleotides: 10. The CDR3 runs to 14 residues. Germline CDR1 reads SGHDT; CDR2 reads YYEEEE.

This clone appeared a single time. The CDR3 here is CASSISGTGLTDTQYF. The CDR3 bases are TGTGCCAGCAGTATCTCCGGGACAGGGCTCACAGATACGCAGTATTTT. The V gene is TRBV28, the J gene TRBJ2-3; 9 bases agree with TRBD1. V was clipped by 5 bases and J by 2 bases; unmatched bases: 8. Germline CDR1 reads MDHEN; CDR2 reads SYDVKM. There are 16 residues in the CDR3.

The chain joins TRBV11-1 to TRBJ2-3; tentatively, D is TRBD2 (5 bases). The V gene lost 5 bases and the J gene lost 3 bases, with 12 bases spanning the gap. Germline V gene lookup returns CDR1 SGHAT and CDR2 FQDESV (reference sequence). CDR3 size: 14 residues. CDR3 amino acids: CASSRTTTTDTQYF. The DNA for the CDR3 is TGTGCCAGCAGCCGAACGACTACAACAGATACGCAGTATTTT.

The chain recombines TRBV15 with TRBJ2-3; 10 nucleotides agree with TRBD2. CDR3 size: 17 residues. From germline, CDR1 is LNHNV and CDR2 YYDKDF (reference sequence). Trimming cost V 0 bases and J 1 base; bases outside gene matches: 4. The CDR3 bases are TGTGCCACCAGCAGAGACGTCCTAGCGGGAGGCACAGATACGCAGTATTTT. Its translation is CATSRDVLAGGTDTQYF.

The gene calls are TRBV7-9 and TRBJ1-4, with 7 positions matching TRBD1. The CDR3 covers 14 residues. In germline, CDR1 is SEHNR, CDR2 FQNEAQ (reference sequence). The J segment lost 4 bases and the V segment lost 5 bases, leaving 4 bases of the junction unmatched. The CDR3 coding sequence is TGTGCCAGCAGCACAGGGGCTGTTAATGAAAAACTGTTTTTT. Translated, it gives CASSTGAVNEKLFF.

The rearrangement uses TRBV28 and TRBJ2-7; no clear D gene. The CDR3 consists of 12 residues. Trimming cost V 3 bases and J 4 bases, with 7 bases left between them. The V gene's germline CDR1 is MDHEN and CDR2 SYDVKM. The CDR3 DNA is TGTGCCAGCAGTTTTCGTCAGTACGAGCAGTACTTC. Its protein product is CASSFRQYEQYF.

This clone has just a few counts. One end of the junction fails to match germline, which may point to a read error. The chain combines TRBV5-1 with TRBJ2-1; D ambiguous. CDR1 and CDR2 (germline): SGHRS, YFSETQ. CDR3 length equals 15 residues. The CDR3 coding sequence is TGCGCCAGCAGTTTGGACGGGTCCCACTACAATGAGCAGTTCTTC. Translation: CASSLDGSHYNEQFF. Based on the CDR3 plus reference TRBV5-1 and TRBJ2-1, the full variable domain is KAGVTQTPRYLIKTRGQQVTLSCSPISGHRSVSWYQQTPGQGLQFLFEYFSETQRNKGNFPGRFSGRQFSNSRSEMNVSTLELGDSALYLCASSLDGSHYNEQFFGPGTRLTVL.

The gene calls are TRBV5-6 and TRBJ2-7, with a tentative D call TRBD1 (5 bases). CDR1 and CDR2 from the germline V gene are SGHDT and YYEEEE. The CDR3 sequence is 13 residues long. Trimming removed 1 base from V and 1 base from J, with 6 bases in between. The CDR3 region is CASSLTGSYEQYF. The CDR3 DNA follows: TGTGCCAGCAGCTTGACAGGATCCTACGAGCAGTACTTC.